The 24 T cell receptor beta chains given below trace back to one sample, sequenced in a study of blood T cell repertoires in COVID-19. Generated by immunoSEQ multiplex PCR, the TCRdb table keeps only in-frame clones and is missing some. The repertoire consists of some 240,000 clones, with less than 85% occurring once and the leading ten covering around 7.7%. The source material was peripheral blood. The receptors originated from a woman in her 70s with acute or convalescent COVID-19.

This chain connects TRBV7-3 to TRBJ1-4; a weak D match, TRBD1 (5 bases). Germline V lookup: CDR1 SGHTA, CDR2 FQGTGA. This CDR3 spans 15 amino acids. Trimming pared 2 bases from V and 3 bases from J, leaving 10 bases between. The DNA for the CDR3 is TGTGCCAGCAGCTTACGGGGGGGAGCTAATGAAAAACTGTTTTTT. Encoded protein: CASSLRGGANEKLFF.

This clone has only a few counts. Other DNA variants within this sample encode the same CDR3. V and J are TRBV7-2 and TRBJ2-7, with TRBD1 matching 8 bases. V shed 4 bases and J 3 bases; nucleotides not matched to a gene: 5. Per the germline V gene, CDR1 is SGHTA and CDR2 is FQGNSA. CDR3 length equals 14 residues. The CDR3 bases are TGTGCCAGCAGCTCACAGGGGGTTGGCTACGAGCAGTACTTC. This gives the protein CASSSQGVGYEQYF.

The chain is built from TRBV11-2 and TRBJ1-6, with D perhaps matching TRBD1 (6 bases). Trimming stripped 2 bases from V and 10 bases from J, with 12 bases between. This CDR3 contains 14 residues. Looked up from germline, CDR1 is SGHAT and CDR2 is FQNNGV. CDR3 sequence: CASSLTGIGSPLHF. The CDR3 DNA sequence: TGTGCCAGCAGCTTAACAGGGATAGGATCACCCCTCCACTTT.

The rearrangement joins TRBV10-1 to TRBJ2-3, with TRBD1 as a possible D gene (5 bases). V was clipped by 8 bases and J by 0 bases, with 9 bases between them. Germline V lookup: CDR1 WNHNN, CDR2 SYGVQD (reference sequence). The CDR3 loop spans 13 amino acids. CDR3 in amino acids: CASRAGSTDTQYF. In nucleotides, the CDR3 is TGCGCCAGCCGGGCAGGGAGCACAGATACGCAGTATTTT.

The chain has TRBV19 and TRBJ1-4; D is ambiguous. This CDR3 spans 15 amino acids. The germline V gene encodes CDR1 LNHDA and CDR2 SQIVND (reference sequence). Trimming cost V 2 bases and J 5 bases, with 12 bases left between them. The CDR3 reads CASSIRRTQNEKLFF. The CDR3 DNA follows: TGTGCCAGTAGTATAAGGAGGACCCAGAATGAAAAACTGTTTTTT.

This clone was recorded at least ten times. The rearrangement joins TRBV5-8 to TRBJ2-5; 10 bases are shared with TRBD1. The CDR3 loop spans 17 amino acids. V trimming: 1 base; J trimming: 5 bases; junction bases outside the gene matches: 11. Germline lookup yields CDR1 SGHTS and CDR2 YDEGEE. The CDR3 reads CASSLWWDRGVGETQYF. CDR3 sequence (DNA): TGTGCCAGCAGCTTGTGGTGGGACAGGGGAGTTGGGGAGACCCAGTACTTC.

The rearrangement links TRBV19 to TRBJ2-3; 8 bases map to TRBD2. CDR3 length: 18 amino acids. Trimming cost V 3 bases and J 4 bases; bases outside gene matches: 15. Germline values: CDR1 LNHDA, CDR2 SQIVND (reference sequence). DNA for the CDR3: TGTGCCAGTAGTATGATGGGACTAGTGAAGAGCGGTCCAGATACGCAGTATTTT. Protein product: CASSMMGLVKSGPDTQYF.

This sequence joins TRBV6-5 and TRBJ2-1, with 9 bases lining up with TRBD2. Germline lookup yields CDR1 MNHEY and CDR2 SVGAGI. The CDR3 sequence is 15 residues long. Trimming took 7 bases from V and 0 from J; bases not matched to a gene: 4. The CDR3 DNA sequence: TGTGCCAGCATGGCTAGCGGGGTCTCCTACAATGAGCAGTTCTTC. Encoded protein: CASMASGVSYNEQFF.

CDR3 nucleotide sequence: TGCGCCAGCAGCGGGGGACCGTACGAGCAGTACTTC. Protein: CASSGGPYEQYF. J is TRBJ2-7 and V is TRBV10-1; D is possibly TRBD2 (6 bases). The germline V and J ends were trimmed by 6 bases and 4 bases, with 10 bases remaining between them. The CDR3 contains 12 residues. CDR1 is WNHNN, CDR2 SYGVQD, per germline (reference sequence).

The chain is built from TRBV30 and TRBJ2-7; no firm D call. CDR1 and CDR2 (germline): GTSNPN, SVGIG (reference sequence). This CDR3 spans 11 amino acids. V lost 2 bases and J 5 bases, leaving 7 bases between the germline ends. In DNA form, the CDR3 reads TGTGCCTGGAGTATTTCCGACGAGCAGTACGTC. It specifies CAWSISDEQYV.

The J gene is TRBJ2-3, the V gene TRBV15; TRBD2 matches at 11 bases. Germline assignment: CDR1 LNHNV and CDR2 YYDKDF (reference sequence). The length of the CDR3 is 14 residues. J gave up 2 bases and V 6 bases, and 1 base lay outside the gene matches. Written as DNA, the CDR3 is TGTGCCACCAGGGGACTAGCGGTCACAGATACGCAGTATTTT. Protein sequence: CATRGLAVTDTQYF. The variable domain in full, completed from reference TRBV15 and TRBJ2-3, reads DAMVIQNPRYQVTQFGKPVTLSCSQTLNHNVMYWYQQKSSQAPKLLFHYYDKDFNNEADTPDNFQSRRPNTSFCFLDIRSPGLGDTAMYLCATRGLAVTDTQYFGPGTRLTVL.

J is TRBJ2-1 and V is TRBV6-2 or TRBV6-3; D call uncertain. V was trimmed by 2 bases and J by 0 bases, leaving 17 bases between them. CDR1 is MNHEY and CDR2 is SVGEGT in the germline V gene. The CDR3 has 18 residues. The CDR3 reads CASSYEAPFRSSYNEQFF. In nucleotides, the CDR3 is TGTGCCAGCAGTTACGAAGCCCCCTTTCGAAGCTCCTACAATGAGCAGTTCTTC.

This clone was recorded a few times. The gene calls are TRBV18 and TRBJ1-3, with 7 bases lining up with TRBD1. V lost 4 bases and J lost 0; bases outside the gene matches: 6. Germline V CDR1 and CDR2: KGHSH, LQKENI. The CDR3 extends over 16 amino acids. The CDR3 coding sequence is TGTGCCAGCTCACAGGACAGGTCAAGCTCTGGAAACACCATATATTTT. Translated, it gives CASSQDRSSSGNTIYF.

The chain is built from TRBV5-5 and TRBJ2-5; D is possibly TRBD2 (6 bases). V lost 1 base and J lost 5, with 18 bases in between. Germline loops: CDR1 SGHKS, CDR2 YYEKEE (reference sequence). The CDR3 covers 16 residues. The chain's CDR3 is CASSLWLTGEGETQYF. DNA of the CDR3: TGTGCCAGCAGCTTGTGGTTGACGGGGGAAGGGGAGACCCAGTACTTC.

About this clone itself: In the same sample, other DNA sequences code for this CDR3. The CDR3 protein is CATSRGTGQETQYF. The CDR3 nucleotides are TGTGCCACCAGCAGGGGGACAGGCCAAGAGACCCAGTACTTC. The V gene is TRBV15, the J gene TRBJ2-5; 8 positions match TRBD1. Per the germline V gene, CDR1 is LNHNV and CDR2 is YYDKDF (reference sequence). The CDR3 spans 14 residues. V shed 3 bases and J 1 base; nucleotides not matched to a gene: 1.

This chain links TRBV6-1 with TRBJ1-2; 9 nucleotides agree with TRBD1. Per the germline V gene, CDR1 is MNHNS and CDR2 is SASEGT. The CDR3 totals 14 residues. The trim removed 2 bases at V and 7 bases at J, leaving 5 bases unmatched. The CDR3 DNA is TGTGCCAGCAGTGAAATGGGACAGGGAATTGGCTACACCTTC. This translates into CASSEMGQGIGYTF.

The chain carries TRBV9 and TRBJ2-1; maybe TRBD1 (6 bases). This CDR3 has 16 amino acids. Trimming stripped 0 bases from V and 2 bases from J, with 12 bases between. Germline CDR1 SGDLS, CDR2 YYNGEE. CDR3: CASSVDGTTPYNEQFF. DNA for the CDR3: TGTGCCAGCAGCGTAGACGGGACAACACCCTACAATGAGCAGTTCTTC.

This clone occurred a few times. The CDR3 DNA sequence: TGTGCCAGCAGCCCTTCGGGACTGGGAGGCTACACCTTC. It yields the protein CASSPSGLGGYTF. V gene TRBV3-1 (or the pseudogene TRBV3-2) combines with J gene TRBJ1-2; D is possibly TRBD1 (5 bases). Germline-derived CDR1 and CDR2 are LGHDT and YNNKEL (reference sequence). CDR3 length: 13 amino acids. Trimming shortened V by 4 bases and J by 8 bases, and 14 bases separated the two germline ends.

This sequence joins TRBV24-1 and TRBJ1-2; D is ambiguous. Germline CDR1 reads KGHDR; CDR2 reads SFDVKD. V lost 4 bases and J lost 1, with 12 bases in between. The CDR3 has 15 amino acids. CDR3 protein: CATSDFSGGNYGYTF. The CDR3 bases are TGTGCCACCAGTGACTTTAGCGGCGGTAACTATGGCTACACCTTC.

J is TRBJ2-5 and V is TRBV18; D not certain. The V gene's germline CDR1 is KGHSH and CDR2 LQKENI. This CDR3 has 15 residues. V lost 3 bases to trimming and J lost 5 bases, with 16 bases between them. CDR3 protein: CASSPTASVSETQYF. CDR3 in DNA: TGTGCCAGCTCACCGACGGCGAGCGTAAGTGAGACCCAGTACTTC.

The chain is built from TRBV21-1 and TRBJ2-7; TRBD2 is taken as the D call from the table, unchecked against the DNA. TRBV21-1 is noted as a pseudogene. There are 15 residues in the CDR3. This chain's CDR3 is CASNSVPSGDYEQYV. The CDR3, as DNA: TGTGCCAGCAACTCTGTCCCCTCCGGGGACTACGAGCAGTACGTC.

This clone appeared a few times. J is TRBJ2-3 and V is TRBV19; 8 bases align to TRBD2. V shed 7 bases, J shed 6 bases, and the junction held 6 bases outside the gene matches. This CDR3 region has 13 residues. The germline V gene has CDR1 LNHDA and CDR2 SQIVND (reference sequence). The CDR3 region has the DNA TGTGCCAGTAATTTGGCTAGCGGGGATACGCAGTATTTT. Protein product: CASNLASGDTQYF.

This clone was seen only a few times. The chain uses TRBV6-6 and TRBJ1-2, with D possibly TRBD1 on 5 matching bases. CDR3 length: 15 amino acids. Trimming shortened V by 2 bases and J by 4 bases, and 14 bases separated the two germline ends. Germline CDR1 is MNHNY and CDR2 is SVGAGI (reference sequence). The CDR3 loop reads CASSYDGGGVYGYTF. CDR3 nucleotide sequence: TGTGCCAGCAGTTACGATGGCGGGGGGGTCTATGGCTACACCTTC.

The chain couples TRBV7-9 to TRBJ2-2; D is unclear. CDR3 length equals 14 residues. The V gene's germline CDR1 is SEHNR and CDR2 FQNEAQ (reference sequence). With 8 bases removed from V and 6 bases from J, the gap between germline ends came to 16 bases. The CDR3 region is CASPGRPQAGELFF. The CDR3 nucleotides read TGTGCCAGCCCCGGAAGACCCCAGGCCGGGGAGCTGTTTTTT.